The rows below give T cell receptor beta chains drawn from one sample of a study of blood T cell repertoires in COVID-19. Here immunoSEQ multiplex PCR was the method, and the copy in TCRdb shows in-frame clones only, minus some. The top ten clones hold approximately 5% of a sample with 250,000 to 400,000 clones, more than 75% of them seen once. What was sequenced was PBMCs or T cells enriched from blood (not recorded which). The receptors come from a woman aged 25 to 39 who had recovered from COVID-19. Both conserved end residues are part of each CDR3. Each record gives: clone size, J gene, V gene, D gene, CDR3 DNA, CDR3 protein. The D gene is left open where the match is weak. A clone size is listed for some rows: how often the clone was seen (once, few, many), or a class if it is expanded.

abundance: NA
j_gene: TRBJ2-5
v_gene: TRBV7-2
d_gene: NA
CDR3nt: TGTGCCAGCAGCTTAGCGCGGAAGGAGACCCAGTACTTC
CDR3aa: CASSLARKETQYF

abundance: NA
j_gene: TRBJ1-2
v_gene: TRBV5-4
d_gene: TRBD1
CDR3nt: TGTGCCAGCGGAACATGGGGACAGGGAATAGGCTACACCTTC
CDR3aa: CASGTWGQGIGYTF

abundance: NA
j_gene: TRBJ1-2
v_gene: TRBV11-2
d_gene: NA
CDR3nt: TGTGCCAGCAGCCACTTTATATACGCAGGGGAAGACTATGGCTACACCTTC
CDR3aa: CASSHFIYAGEDYGYTF

abundance: NA
j_gene: TRBJ2-1
v_gene: TRBV6-4
d_gene: NA
CDR3nt: TGTGCCAGCAGTGACTCGGCGGGTCCCTACAATGAGCAGTTCTTC
CDR3aa: CASSDSAGPYNEQFF

abundance: NA
j_gene: TRBJ1-2
v_gene: TRBV6-1
d_gene: TRBD1
CDR3nt: TGTGCCAGCAGTGATCCGGGGACAGGGAACTATGGCTACACCTTC
CDR3aa: CASSDPGTGNYGYTF

abundance: NA
j_gene: TRBJ2-1
v_gene: TRBV11-2
d_gene: NA
CDR3nt: TGTGCCAGCAGCGCGACTCAGGGGCTTGGGAGCCATGCGCAGTTCTTC
CDR3aa: CASSATQGLGSHAQFF

abundance: NA
j_gene: TRBJ2-3
v_gene: TRBV18
d_gene: NA
CDR3nt: TGTGCCAGCACTAACCTTTTCACAGATACGCAGTATTTT
CDR3aa: CASTNLFTDTQYF

abundance: NA
j_gene: TRBJ1-3
v_gene: TRBV6-5
d_gene: TRBD1
CDR3nt: TGTGCCAGCAGCGTGACAGGGACTGGAAACACCATATATTTT
CDR3aa: CASSVTGTGNTIYF

abundance: NA
j_gene: TRBJ1-2
v_gene: TRBV11-2
d_gene: NA
CDR3nt: TGTGCCAGCAGCTTAGATCGCGGTACCGGCTACACCTTC
CDR3aa: CASSLDRGTGYTF

abundance: NA
j_gene: TRBJ1-4
v_gene: TRBV28
d_gene: NA
CDR3nt: TGTGCCAGCAGTTTGGGGTTCTGGGGGGGCGCGACTAATGAAAAACTGTTTTTT
CDR3aa: CASSLGFWGGATNEKLFF

abundance: NA
j_gene: TRBJ2-7
v_gene: TRBV7-2
d_gene: NA
CDR3nt: TGTGCCAGCAGCCCCAGGTTCGGGACATCCTACGAGCAGTACTTC
CDR3aa: CASSPRFGTSYEQYF

abundance: few
j_gene: TRBJ1-5
v_gene: TRBV4-2
d_gene: NA
CDR3nt: TGTGCCAGCAGCCAAGAATCCGGGGTGAGCAATCAGCCCCAGCATTTT
CDR3aa: CASSQESGVSNQPQHF

abundance: NA
j_gene: TRBJ2-7
v_gene: TRBV5-1
d_gene: TRBD2
CDR3nt: TGCGCCAGCAGCCGGGGGGGAGAGCAGTACTTC
CDR3aa: CASSRGGEQYF

abundance: NA
j_gene: TRBJ1-2
v_gene: TRBV9
d_gene: TRBD1
CDR3nt: TGTGCCAGCAGCGTAGATATCGGGACAGGATCTGGCTACACCTTC
CDR3aa: CASSVDIGTGSGYTF

abundance: NA
j_gene: TRBJ1-1
v_gene: TRBV6-5
d_gene: NA
CDR3nt: TGTGCCAGCAGTAAAAGGGGGGGGCAGGCTGAAGCTTTCTTT
CDR3aa: CASSKRGGQAEAFF

abundance: NA
j_gene: TRBJ2-3
v_gene: TRBV11-2
d_gene: TRBD2
CDR3nt: TGTGCCAGCAGCTTAGATTGGTCTAGCGGGGGGTACACAGATACGCAGTATTTT
CDR3aa: CASSLDWSSGGYTDTQYF

abundance: NA
j_gene: TRBJ1-5
v_gene: TRBV7-2
d_gene: NA
CDR3nt: TGTGCCAGCAGCATCCAGGGGACACGGGGAGTACGTCAGCCCCAGCATTTT
CDR3aa: CASSIQGTRGVRQPQHF

abundance: NA
j_gene: TRBJ1-2
v_gene: TRBV30
d_gene: NA
CDR3nt: TGTGCCTGGAGTGTCGTAGAGGGGGACTACACCTTC
CDR3aa: CAWSVVEGDYTF

abundance: NA
j_gene: TRBJ1-4
v_gene: TRBV28
d_gene: NA
CDR3nt: TGTGCCAGCAGTTTGGGAGGGGGGTATGAAAAACTGTTTTTT
CDR3aa: CASSLGGGYEKLFF

abundance: NA
j_gene: TRBJ2-3
v_gene: TRBV7-2
d_gene: TRBD2
CDR3nt: TGTGCCAGCAGCTTAGTCGGGGGGGCTGCTACAGATACGCAGTATTTT
CDR3aa: CASSLVGGAATDTQYF

abundance: once
j_gene: TRBJ2-5
v_gene: TRBV2
d_gene: TRBD1
CDR3nt: TGTGCCAGCAGGGACAGGGCCGAGACCCAGTACTTC
CDR3aa: CASRDRAETQYF

abundance: NA
j_gene: TRBJ1-5
v_gene: TRBV28
d_gene: NA
CDR3nt: TGTGCCAGCAGTTTTCTCCACAGGGACCAGCCCCAGCATTTT
CDR3aa: CASSFLHRDQPQHF

abundance: once
j_gene: TRBJ2-5
v_gene: TRBV7-9
d_gene: NA
CDR3nt: TGTGCCAGCAGCTTATTCAGACAGGGAGGGACCCAGTACTTC
CDR3aa: CASSLFRQGGTQYF

abundance: NA
j_gene: TRBJ1-1
v_gene: TRBV2
d_gene: NA
CDR3nt: TGTGCCAGCGGGTCGGGGGAAGGGACTGAAGCTTTCTTT
CDR3aa: CASGSGEGTEAFF

abundance: NA
j_gene: TRBJ2-5
v_gene: TRBV7-9
d_gene: TRBD2
CDR3nt: TGTGCCAGCAGCGAACGGGGAGCGGGGGGCTGGGAGACCCAGTACTTC
CDR3aa: CASSERGAGGWETQYF

abundance: NA
j_gene: TRBJ1-6
v_gene: TRBV6-2/TRBV6-3
d_gene: NA
CDR3nt: TGTGCCAGCAGTAGGACTCAATCCGGTGGTTCACCCCTCCACTTT
CDR3aa: CASSRTQSGGSPLHF

abundance: NA
j_gene: TRBJ1-2
v_gene: TRBV27
d_gene: NA
CDR3nt: TGTGCCAGCAGTTCTACCGGGACATTGGGAGGCTACACCTTC
CDR3aa: CASSSTGTLGGYTF

abundance: NA
j_gene: TRBJ1-5
v_gene: TRBV30
d_gene: TRBD1
CDR3nt: TGTGCCTGGAGTACACAGGGGAATCAGCCCCAGCATTTT
CDR3aa: CAWSTQGNQPQHF

abundance: NA
j_gene: TRBJ1-2
v_gene: TRBV7-9
d_gene: NA
CDR3nt: TGTGCCAGCAGTCGTCCCGGGACTAACTATGGCTACACCTTC
CDR3aa: CASSRPGTNYGYTF

abundance: once
j_gene: TRBJ2-5
v_gene: TRBV7-9
d_gene: TRBD1
CDR3nt: TGTGCCAGCAGCTTAACAGGGGTTGTTTCGGAGACCCAGTACTTC
CDR3aa: CASSLTGVVSETQYF

abundance: NA
j_gene: TRBJ1-6
v_gene: TRBV25-1
d_gene: NA
CDR3nt: TGTGCCAGCAGTGATATTCGGGTATTCAATTCACCCCTCCACTTT
CDR3aa: CASSDIRVFNSPLHF

abundance: NA
j_gene: TRBJ1-1
v_gene: TRBV5-8
d_gene: NA
CDR3nt: TGTGCCAGCAGCCGAGGGCGGGGTATTTACACTGAAGCTTTCTTT
CDR3aa: CASSRGRGIYTEAFF

abundance: NA
j_gene: TRBJ1-1
v_gene: TRBV25-1
d_gene: NA
CDR3nt: TGTGCCAGCAGCTTTAACACTGAAGCTTTCTTT
CDR3aa: CASSFNTEAFF

abundance: NA
j_gene: TRBJ1-1
v_gene: TRBV7-2
d_gene: TRBD1
CDR3nt: TGTGCCAGCAGCTTAGAGGGGACAGGGGGTTTGGACACTGAAGCTTTCTTT
CDR3aa: CASSLEGTGGLDTEAFF

abundance: NA
j_gene: TRBJ2-7
v_gene: TRBV7-6
d_gene: TRBD1
CDR3nt: TGTGCCAGCAGTCTAGACAGGGTGAGCTCCTACGAGCAGTACTTC
CDR3aa: CASSLDRVSSYEQYF

abundance: few
j_gene: TRBJ2-2
v_gene: TRBV3-1/TRBV3-2
d_gene: NA
CDR3nt: TGTGCCAGCACCCAGCGTGACACCGGGGAGCTGTTTTTT
CDR3aa: CASTQRDTGELFF

abundance: NA
j_gene: TRBJ2-3
v_gene: TRBV20-1
d_gene: NA
CDR3nt: TGCAGTGCTAGTCGGCAGGGTGGGACAGATACGCAGTATTTT
CDR3aa: CSASRQGGTDTQYF

abundance: NA
j_gene: TRBJ2-6
v_gene: TRBV28
d_gene: TRBD2
CDR3nt: TGTGCCAGCAGTGCGGGGGGGTTGATCTCTGGGGCCAACGTCCTGACTTTC
CDR3aa: CASSAGGLISGANVLTF